The text below deals with one TCR beta chain. Its antigen is still unknown. Both 60 Vbeta primers and 13 Jbeta primers went into the PCR. Using immunoSEQ multiplex PCR, the repertoire was profiled, and TCRdb retains in-frame clones only, with some absent. The sample yields about 200,000 clones, around 73% seen once. CDR3 length equals 15 residues. The V segment lost 6 bases and the J segment 4 bases; nucleotides outside the gene matches: 9. CDR1 MNHEY and CDR2 SVGAGI come from the germline V gene. This sample is drawn from a study of cytomegalovirus exposure and HLA in healthy donors. Study overall: Unique TCRs from HLA-typed donors, 65 million to 85 million of them, were held in an early data release.

General study points: After further analysis at a later stage, 17,000 or so TCR beta sequences were associated with HLA alleles at 0.05 false discovery rate.

Source material: PBMCs. This TCR was recovered from a male donor in good health and CMV-seronegative. V is TRBV6-5 and J is TRBJ1-3; 7 nucleotides line up with TRBD1. In DNA, the CDR3 is TGTGCCAGCAGACCCCGCAGGGGGACCGGAAACACCATATATTTT. Translated, it gives CASRPRRGTGNTIYF.